A selection of T cell receptor beta chains follows, all from one sample in a study of regulatory T cells in long-lasting Graves disease. TCRdb reprocessed the multiplex PCR reads via MiXCR and lists one record per CDR3 protein. The data show roughly 420,000 distinct CDR3 sequences, around 16% seen once. The sequenced sample was peripheral blood mononuclear cells (PBMCs), obtained at new diagnosis, from a patient treated with antithyroid drugs. Every receptor here comes from a female donor with Graves disease. Both conserved end residues are part of each CDR3. A D gene is named only where the DNA matches it firmly. Where a row states a size, it is once, few, many or the class of an expanded clone; other rows omit it.

abundance: many; j_gene: TRBJ2-7; v_gene: TRBV28; d_gene: .; CDR3aa: CASSLTGHSSYEQYF; CDR3nt: TGTGCCAGCAGTCTTACGGGACATAGCTCCTACGAGCAGTACTTC
abundance: many; j_gene: TRBJ1-1; v_gene: TRBV11-2; d_gene: .; CDR3aa: CASTAGLGTNTEAFF; CDR3nt: TGTGCCAGCACCGCCGGGTTAGGGACGAACACTGAAGCTTTCTTT
abundance: .; j_gene: TRBJ1-2; v_gene: TRBV15; d_gene: .; CDR3aa: CATSRATFEGRDGYTF; CDR3nt: TGTGCCACCAGCAGAGCTACTTTTGAGGGCAGAGATGGCTACACCTTC
abundance: .; j_gene: TRBJ1-3; v_gene: TRBV5-1; d_gene: .; CDR3aa: CASSEGRGGSGNTIYF; CDR3nt: TGCGCCAGCAGTGAAGGTCGGGGCGGCTCTGGAAACACCATATATTTT
abundance: many; j_gene: TRBJ2-2; v_gene: TRBV7-9; d_gene: TRBD2; CDR3aa: CASSTTRGSDTGELFF; CDR3nt: TGTGCCAGCAGCACGACCCGCGGGAGCGACACCGGGGAGCTGTTTTTT
abundance: few; j_gene: TRBJ2-1; v_gene: TRBV18; d_gene: .; CDR3aa: CASSPPRTLNEQFF; CDR3nt: TGTGCCAGCTCACCACCGAGGACACTCAATGAGCAGTTCTTC
abundance: .; j_gene: TRBJ1-2; v_gene: TRBV20-1; d_gene: .; CDR3aa: CSAVGGTNYGYTF; CDR3nt: TGCAGTGCTGTAGGGGGGACTAACTATGGCTACACCTTC
abundance: .; j_gene: TRBJ1-2; v_gene: TRBV5-1; d_gene: TRBD1; CDR3aa: CASSNRQGHSYGYTF; CDR3nt: TGCGCCAGCAGCAATCGACAGGGCCATAGTTATGGCTACACCTTC
abundance: many; j_gene: TRBJ2-5; v_gene: TRBV4-1; d_gene: .; CDR3aa: CASSQGERAQYF; CDR3nt: TGCGCCAGCAGCCAAGGGGAGAGGGCCCAGTACTTC
abundance: many; j_gene: TRBJ2-2; v_gene: TRBV5-1; d_gene: .; CDR3aa: CASEADPNTGELFF; CDR3nt: TGCGCCAGCGAAGCGGATCCGAACACCGGGGAGCTGTTTTTT
abundance: few; j_gene: TRBJ2-3; v_gene: TRBV12-3/TRBV12-4; d_gene: .; CDR3aa: CASSSPRLGSTDTQYF; CDR3nt: TGTGCCAGCAGTTCCCCCCGGTTGGGTAGCACAGATACGCAGTATTTT
abundance: many; j_gene: TRBJ2-3; v_gene: TRBV7-2; d_gene: TRBD2; CDR3aa: CASSFKREHLTQYF; CDR3nt: TGTGCCAGCAGCTTTAAGCGGGAGCACTTAACGCAGTATTTT
abundance: many; j_gene: TRBJ2-5; v_gene: TRBV6-2/TRBV6-3; d_gene: TRBD2; CDR3aa: CASSDRGLAGSYQETQYF; CDR3nt: TGTGCCAGCAGTGATAGGGGTCTAGCGGGCTCTTACCAAGAGACCCAGTACTTC
abundance: many; j_gene: TRBJ2-7; v_gene: TRBV6-2/TRBV6-3; d_gene: TRBD2; CDR3aa: CASNMPGLAGGREYF; CDR3nt: TGTGCCAGCAATATGCCGGGACTAGCGGGAGGCCGGGAGTACTTC
abundance: many; j_gene: TRBJ2-2; v_gene: TRBV27; d_gene: .; CDR3aa: CASSFYGGEGELFF; CDR3nt: TGTGCCAGCAGTTTTTACGGGGGAGAAGGGGAGCTGTTTTTT
abundance: many; j_gene: TRBJ1-5; v_gene: TRBV5-1; d_gene: .; CDR3aa: CASSREQGGQPQHF; CDR3nt: TGCGCCAGCAGCAGGGAACAGGGAGGTCAGCCCCAGCATTTT
abundance: .; j_gene: TRBJ2-3; v_gene: TRBV25-1; d_gene: .; CDR3aa: CASSSNRDVSTDTQYF; CDR3nt: TGTGCCAGCAGTTCGAACCGGGACGTTAGCACAGATACGCAGTATTTT
abundance: few; j_gene: TRBJ1-2; v_gene: TRBV12-3/TRBV12-4; d_gene: .; CDR3aa: CASSYLGGGLNLYGYTF; CDR3nt: TGTGCCAGCAGCTATCTTGGGGGGGGCCTAAACCTCTATGGCTACACCTTC
abundance: many; j_gene: TRBJ2-2; v_gene: TRBV2; d_gene: .; CDR3aa: CASSEEGAGELFF; CDR3nt: TGTGCCAGCAGTGAAGAGGGGGCCGGGGAGCTGTTTTTT
abundance: .; j_gene: TRBJ2-1; v_gene: TRBV28; d_gene: .; CDR3aa: CASSLTAWSSYNEQFF; CDR3nt: TGTGCCAGCAGTTTAACCGCCTGGAGCTCCTACAATGAGCAGTTCTTC
abundance: .; j_gene: TRBJ2-1; v_gene: TRBV6-1; d_gene: TRBD2; CDR3aa: CASSGPTSGNDNEQFF; CDR3nt: TGTGCCAGCAGTGGACCGACTAGCGGGAACGACAATGAGCAGTTCTTC
abundance: many; j_gene: TRBJ2-2; v_gene: TRBV2; d_gene: .; CDR3aa: CASKFEPSNTGELFF; CDR3nt: TGTGCCAGCAAGTTCGAACCTTCGAACACCGGGGAGCTGTTTTTT
abundance: many; j_gene: TRBJ1-1; v_gene: TRBV11-2; d_gene: .; CDR3aa: CASTKTDRTTEAFF; CDR3nt: TGTGCCAGCACCAAGACTGATAGGACCACTGAAGCTTTCTTT
abundance: many; j_gene: TRBJ2-7; v_gene: TRBV28; d_gene: .; CDR3aa: CASSLIEQYF; CDR3nt: TGTGCCAGCAGTTTGATCGAGCAGTACTTC
abundance: once; j_gene: TRBJ2-7; v_gene: TRBV29-1; d_gene: .; CDR3aa: CSVTASSYEQYF; CDR3nt: TGCAGCGTTACAGCCAGCTCCTACGAGCAGTACTTC
abundance: .; j_gene: TRBJ2-1; v_gene: TRBV27; d_gene: .; CDR3aa: CASSLKLTETYNEQFF; CDR3nt: TGTGCCAGCAGTTTAAAGTTGACAGAAACCTACAATGAGCAGTTCTTC
abundance: many; j_gene: TRBJ2-7; v_gene: TRBV28; d_gene: .; CDR3aa: CASSRGTSYEQYF; CDR3nt: TGTGCCAGCAGCCGCGGGACCTCCTACGAGCAGTACTTC
abundance: many; j_gene: TRBJ1-5; v_gene: TRBV6-5; d_gene: .; CDR3aa: CASSSMTRTKRDRAREPQHF; CDR3nt: TGTGCCAGCAGTTCGATGACTAGGACGAAGAGGGATAGGGCCCGAGAGCCCCAGCATTTT
abundance: few; j_gene: TRBJ2-5; v_gene: TRBV4-2; d_gene: .; CDR3aa: CASSQEILETQYF; CDR3nt: TGTGCCAGCAGCCAAGAAATTCTGGAGACCCAGTACTTC
abundance: many; j_gene: TRBJ1-4; v_gene: TRBV7-9; d_gene: TRBD1; CDR3aa: CASSYTGGELFF; CDR3nt: TGTGCCAGCAGCTACACAGGGGGGGAACTGTTTTTT
abundance: many; j_gene: TRBJ1-2; v_gene: TRBV5-5; d_gene: .; CDR3aa: CASSFFFLSRQGVGYGYTF; CDR3nt: TGTGCCAGCAGCTTTTTCTTTCTTTCCAGACAAGGAGTAGGCTATGGCTACACCTTC
abundance: few; j_gene: TRBJ2-7; v_gene: TRBV4-2; d_gene: .; CDR3aa: CASSHTTGAYSYEQYF; CDR3nt: TGTGCCAGCAGCCACACGACTGGCGCCTACTCCTACGAGCAGTACTTC
abundance: many; j_gene: TRBJ1-2; v_gene: TRBV7-2; d_gene: TRBD1; CDR3aa: CASSPGTGQDYGYTF; CDR3nt: TGTGCCAGCAGCCCAGGGACAGGGCAAGACTATGGCTACACCTTC
abundance: many; j_gene: TRBJ1-1; v_gene: TRBV29-1; d_gene: .; CDR3aa: CSVGQGTTEAFF; CDR3nt: TGCAGCGTTGGACAAGGCACTACTGAAGCTTTCTTT
abundance: .; j_gene: TRBJ1-5; v_gene: TRBV5-1; d_gene: TRBD1; CDR3aa: CASSPGQGIGQPQHF; CDR3nt: TGCGCCAGCAGCCCGGGACAGGGGATTGGGCAGCCCCAGCATTTT
abundance: many; j_gene: TRBJ1-1; v_gene: TRBV4-1; d_gene: .; CDR3aa: CASSQIGQEAFF; CDR3nt: TGCGCCAGCAGCCAAATCGGACAGGAAGCTTTCTTT
abundance: many; j_gene: TRBJ2-1; v_gene: TRBV12-3/TRBV12-4; d_gene: TRBD1; CDR3aa: CASSYTTTGQGLPSSYNEQFF; CDR3nt: TGTGCCAGCAGCTACACCACCACGGGACAGGGGCTCCCTAGCTCCTACAATGAGCAGTTCTTC
abundance: many; j_gene: TRBJ1-1; v_gene: TRBV5-6; d_gene: .; CDR3aa: CASSSRMQGPGTEAFF; CDR3nt: TGTGCCAGCAGCTCACGAATGCAGGGGCCGGGCACTGAAGCTTTCTTT
abundance: .; j_gene: TRBJ2-2; v_gene: TRBV12-3/TRBV12-4; d_gene: TRBD1; CDR3aa: CASRHTRTGNTGELFF; CDR3nt: TGTGCCAGCAGGCATACAAGGACAGGGAACACCGGGGAGCTGTTTTTT
abundance: many; j_gene: TRBJ2-3; v_gene: TRBV7-9; d_gene: .; CDR3aa: CASSLVASTDTQYF; CDR3nt: TGTGCCAGCAGCTTAGTTGCTAGCACAGATACGCAGTATTTT
abundance: .; j_gene: TRBJ2-2; v_gene: TRBV5-4; d_gene: TRBD1; CDR3aa: CASSRGTGSTGELFF; CDR3nt: TGTGCCAGCAGCAGGGGGACAGGGAGCACCGGGGAGCTGTTTTTT
abundance: many; j_gene: TRBJ1-1; v_gene: TRBV18; d_gene: .; CDR3aa: CASSPGTGIEAFF; CDR3nt: TGTGCCAGCTCACCGGGGACTGGGATTGAAGCTTTCTTT
abundance: many; j_gene: TRBJ2-3; v_gene: TRBV3-1; d_gene: TRBD2; CDR3aa: CASSQKAGGHGDTQYF; CDR3nt: TGTGCCAGCAGCCAAAAGGCGGGGGGGCATGGAGATACGCAGTATTTT
abundance: .; j_gene: TRBJ2-4; v_gene: TRBV5-5; d_gene: TRBD1; CDR3aa: CASSRDGTAVIQYF; CDR3nt: TGTGCCAGCAGCCGAGACGGGACAGCTGTGATTCAGTACTTC
abundance: many; j_gene: TRBJ2-5; v_gene: TRBV28; d_gene: .; CDR3aa: CASSLVGTQYF; CDR3nt: TGTGCCAGCAGTCTCGTGGGGACCCAGTACTTC
abundance: .; j_gene: TRBJ2-5; v_gene: TRBV12-3/TRBV12-4; d_gene: TRBD2; CDR3aa: CASSGGLAGPLGETQYF; CDR3nt: TGTGCCAGCAGTGGGGGACTAGCGGGGCCTTTGGGGGAGACCCAGTACTTC
abundance: .; j_gene: TRBJ1-3; v_gene: TRBV7-2; d_gene: .; CDR3aa: CASSLDDSAFSGNTIYF; CDR3nt: TGTGCCAGCAGCTTAGACGACAGTGCTTTCTCTGGAAACACCATATATTTT
abundance: many; j_gene: TRBJ2-7; v_gene: TRBV10-1; d_gene: .; CDR3aa: CASSENGYEQYF; CDR3nt: TGCGCCAGCAGTGAGAACGGCTACGAGCAGTACTTC
abundance: .; j_gene: TRBJ1-6; v_gene: TRBV6-2/TRBV6-3; d_gene: .; CDR3aa: CASSYVPSRLHF; CDR3nt: TGTGCCAGCAGTTACGTCCCGTCACGCCTCCACTTT
abundance: .; j_gene: TRBJ2-4; v_gene: TRBV18; d_gene: .; CDR3aa: CASSPPSSQGNIQYF; CDR3nt: TGTGCCAGCTCACCTCCCTCCTCCCAAGGAAACATTCAGTACTTC
abundance: .; j_gene: TRBJ2-7; v_gene: TRBV20-1; d_gene: .; CDR3aa: CSYAARTYEQYF; CDR3nt: TGCAGTTACGCTGCGCGGACCTACGAGCAGTACTTC
abundance: many; j_gene: TRBJ2-5; v_gene: TRBV27; d_gene: TRBD1; CDR3aa: CASSPGQGGTETQYF; CDR3nt: TGTGCCAGCAGTCCAGGACAGGGGGGGACGGAGACCCAGTACTTC
abundance: .; j_gene: TRBJ2-5; v_gene: TRBV20-1; d_gene: TRBD1; CDR3aa: CSARFGTGGRETQYF; CDR3nt: TGCAGTGCTCGCTTCGGGACAGGGGGCCGGGAGACCCAGTACTTC
abundance: many; j_gene: TRBJ1-4; v_gene: TRBV7-6; d_gene: .; CDR3aa: CASSRTAKGEKLFF; CDR3nt: TGTGCCAGCAGCCGGACAGCCAAGGGGGAAAAACTGTTTTTT
abundance: many; j_gene: TRBJ1-1; v_gene: TRBV2; d_gene: TRBD1; CDR3aa: CASSEWAQGAKDTEAFF; CDR3nt: TGTGCCAGCAGTGAATGGGCGCAGGGGGCGAAGGACACTGAAGCTTTCTTT
abundance: many; j_gene: TRBJ2-5; v_gene: TRBV27; d_gene: .; CDR3aa: CASSVNQETQYF; CDR3nt: TGTGCCAGCAGTGTAAACCAAGAGACCCAGTACTTC
abundance: many; j_gene: TRBJ2-1; v_gene: TRBV19; d_gene: .; CDR3aa: CASIGDRDEQFF; CDR3nt: TGTGCCAGTATTGGGGACCGCGATGAGCAGTTCTTC
abundance: many; j_gene: TRBJ2-5; v_gene: TRBV11-2; d_gene: .; CDR3aa: CASSLGQGTLQETQYF; CDR3nt: TGTGCCAGCAGCTTAGGTCAAGGGACACTACAAGAGACCCAGTACTTC
abundance: many; j_gene: TRBJ2-3; v_gene: TRBV6-2/TRBV6-3; d_gene: .; CDR3aa: CASSSHTSPDTQYF; CDR3nt: TGTGCCAGCAGTTCGCATACTAGTCCAGATACGCAGTATTTT
abundance: many; j_gene: TRBJ1-1; v_gene: TRBV6-2/TRBV6-3; d_gene: TRBD1; CDR3aa: CASSYLGGGYTEAFF; CDR3nt: TGTGCCAGCAGTTACTTGGGAGGGGGCTACACTGAAGCTTTCTTT